The 25 T cell receptor beta chains given below trace back to one sample, sequenced in a study of beta chain features in type 1 diabetes. The entirety of the isolated RNA underwent reverse transcription, so expressed TCRB transcripts were sequenced. The table came from immunoSEQ multiplex PCR; TCRdb's copy has only in-frame clones and leaves some out. The sample contains 390,000 or so clones, more than 11% of which appear only once. The specimen was naive CD4+ T cells from blood. These receptors came from a man in his thirties or forties in good health.

This clone was counted a few times. V and J are TRBV29-1 and TRBJ2-3; a possible D gene is TRBD2 (5 bases). Germline V CDR1 and CDR2: SQVTM, ANQGSEA. This CDR3 contains 15 residues. V shed 6 bases and J shed 0 bases, with 16 bases lying between them. CDR3 sequence reads: CSVAGLESSTDTQYF. The CDR3 coding sequence is TGCAGCGTCGCCGGACTGGAATCTAGCACAGATACGCAGTATTTT.

This rearrangement joins TRBV10-3 to TRBJ1-2, with a weak D call TRBD1 (5 bases). The CDR3 is 15 residues long. Between the trimmed V and J ends, which lost 6 bases and 8 bases, there was a span of 22 bases. Germline CDR1 and CDR2: ENHRY and SYGVKD. The DNA for the CDR3 is TGTGCCATCAGCCTCGCCTCAGTGGATTGGGACGGCTACACCTTC. It is translated as CAISLASVDWDGYTF.

In the case of this clone: Other DNA sequences in the sample encode the same CDR3. The chain joins TRBV7-9 to TRBJ1-5; D is uncertain. Germline V gene data show CDR1 as SEHNR and CDR2 as FQNEAQ (reference sequence). Between the trimmed V and J ends, which lost 5 bases and 6 bases, there was a span of 8 bases. There are 12 residues in the CDR3. The CDR3 protein is CASSLGPQPQHF. CDR3 in DNA: TGTGCCAGCAGCCTGGGCCCTCAGCCCCAGCATTTT.

V is TRBV6-5 and J is TRBJ2-1; D may be TRBD1 (5 bases). Per the germline V gene, CDR1 is MNHEY and CDR2 is SVGAGI. V lost 0 bases and J lost 10, with 13 bases in between. There are 14 residues in the CDR3. The CDR3 protein is CASSYSVRRQEQFF. The CDR3 bases are TGTGCCAGCAGTTACTCTGTAAGGCGACAGGAGCAGTTCTTC.

The gene calls are TRBV18 and TRBJ2-1; TRBD2 aligns across 7 bases. This CDR3 is 15 amino acids long. Looked up from germline, CDR1 is KGHSH and CDR2 is LQKENI. V lost 3 bases and J lost 5; bases outside the gene matches: 7. The CDR3 nucleotides are TGTGCCAGCTCACCTCTCGGGGGGAAAAACAATGAGCAGTTCTTC. Its protein product is CASSPLGGKNNEQFF. The whole variable domain, remainder taken from reference TRBV18 and TRBJ2-1, is NAGVMQNPRHLVRRRGQEARLRCSPMKGHSHVYWYRQLPEEGLKFMVYLQKENIIDESGMPKERFSAEFPKEGPSILRIQQVVRGDSAAYFCASSPLGGKNNEQFFGPGTRLTVL.

This clone occurred a few times. CDR3 sequence (DNA): TGTGCCAGCAGCTTGGACCTCTACCAAGAGACCCAGTACTTC. The encoded protein is CASSLDLYQETQYF. The V call is TRBV5-4, the J call TRBJ2-5; D gene ambiguous. The CDR3 covers 14 residues. The germline gives CDR1 SGHNT, CDR2 YYREEE (reference sequence). Trimming pared 0 bases from V and 0 bases from J, leaving 6 bases between. The full variable domain, rest sourced from reference TRBV5-4 and TRBJ2-5, is ETGVTQSPTHLIKTRGQQVTLRCSSQSGHNTVSWYQQALGQGPQFIFQYYREEENGRGNFPPRFSGLQFPNYSSELNVNALELDDSALYLCASSLDLYQETQYFGPGTRLLVL.

Many counts were recorded for this clone. The J gene is TRBJ2-3, the V gene TRBV29-1; D might be TRBD1 or TRBD2, each matching 5 bases. The V end was cut by 6 bases, the J end by 12 bases, with 16 bases between. Germline CDR1 SQVTM, CDR2 ANQGSEA. The CDR3 is made up of 11 amino acids. CDR3 sequence: CSVQGTGIQYF. The CDR3 region has the DNA TGCAGCGTCCAAGGGACCGGGATTCAGTATTTT.

The V gene is TRBV7-2, the J gene TRBJ2-1, with a weak D call TRBD2 (7 bases). Germline V gene sequence: CDR1 SGHTA, CDR2 FQGNSA. Trimming pared 5 bases from V and 11 bases from J, leaving 16 bases between. The CDR3 is 13 residues long. The CDR3 loop reads CASSTRGGQKQFF. CDR3 coding DNA: TGTGCCAGCAGCACAAGGGGGGGCCAGAAGCAGTTCTTC.

This clone was observed a few times. The rearrangement joins TRBV19 to TRBJ2-5; no definite D call. CDR1 is LNHDA and CDR2 is SQIVND in the germline V gene (reference sequence). This CDR3 has 11 amino acids. With 6 bases removed from V and 8 bases from J, the gap between germline ends came to 10 bases. The CDR3 region is CASRLGRTQYF. In DNA, the CDR3 is TGTGCCAGTAGGCTAGGCCGCACCCAGTACTTC.

This clone was seen a few times. The gene calls are TRBV18 and TRBJ1-6; 9 bases match TRBD1. The CDR3 spans 16 residues. Germline V gene data show CDR1 as KGHSH and CDR2 as LQKENI. The V and J ends lost 5 bases and 6 bases, in that order; junction bases with no gene match: 8. The CDR3 nucleotides are TGTGCCAGCTCAAATTCCGGGACAGGGATTAATTCACCCCTCCACTTT. Its protein is CASSNSGTGINSPLHF.

The CDR3 is CASSRGTQETQYF. In nucleotides, the CDR3 is TGCGCCAGCAGCCGGGGGACACAAGAGACCCAGTACTTC. The V and J genes are TRBV4-3 and TRBJ2-5; possible D gene TRBD1, 6 bases. The ends were cut back, 4 bases at V and 2 bases at J, with 8 bases in the middle. This CDR3 spans 13 amino acids. Germline values: CDR1 LGHNA, CDR2 YSLEER.

V is TRBV14 and J is TRBJ2-1, with TRBD2 identical over 9 bases. The V gene's germline CDR1 is SGHDN and CDR2 FVKESK. The CDR3 length is 16 residues. Trimming cost V 4 bases and J 4 bases; bases outside gene matches: 8. In DNA, the CDR3 is TGTGCCAGCAGCCTCCCGGGACTAGCCCGATACAATGAGCAGTTCTTC. Amino acid sequence: CASSLPGLARYNEQFF.

This chain links TRBV29-1 with TRBJ1-1; possible D gene TRBD1, 6 bases. Germline V gene data show CDR1 as SQVTM and CDR2 as ANQGSEA. Trimming shortened V by 7 bases and J by 4 bases, and 19 bases separated the two germline ends. This CDR3 region has 14 residues. CDR3 protein: CSATRGVGSTEAFF. DNA of the CDR3: TGCAGCGCTACTAGGGGGGTAGGTAGCACTGAAGCTTTCTTT.

This clone was seen more than once but under ten times. The chain uses TRBV28 and TRBJ2-1; 10 bases are a match to TRBD1. The CDR3 length is 16 residues. The germline V gene encodes CDR1 MDHEN and CDR2 SYDVKM. J was trimmed by 7 bases and V by 6 bases; bases with no gene match: 12. Written as DNA, the CDR3 is TGTGCCAGCAGCAGCCCCGGGACAGGGGTAAGGAATGAGCAGTTCTTC. Its translation is CASSSPGTGVRNEQFF.

This clone was seen more than once but under ten times. The J gene is TRBJ2-5, the V gene TRBV10-3; D is unresolved. The ends were cut back, 10 bases at V and 0 bases at J, with 6 bases in the middle. Germline V gene data show CDR1 as ENHRY and CDR2 as SYGVKD. The CDR3 extends over 11 amino acids. Written as DNA, the CDR3 is TGTGCCACCCAAAACCAAGAGACCCAGTACTTC. Translation gives CATQNQETQYF.

The chain couples TRBV7-2 to TRBJ2-2, with 9 bases that match TRBD2. Germline V gene lookup returns CDR1 SGHTA and CDR2 FQGNSA. The trim removed 5 bases at V and 3 bases at J, leaving 7 bases unmatched. There are 16 residues in the CDR3. CDR3: CASSLSSGTYTGELFF. The CDR3 DNA is TGTGCCAGCAGCCTATCTAGCGGGACCTACACCGGGGAGCTGTTTTTT. Full variable domain (missing parts from reference TRBV7-2 and TRBJ2-2): GAGVSQSPSNKVTEKGKDVELRCDPISGHTALYWYRQSLGQGLEFLIYFQGNSAPDKSGLPSDRFSAERTGGSVSTLTIQRTQQEDSAVYLCASSLSSGTYTGELFFGEGSRLTVL.

The V gene is TRBV6-5, the J gene TRBJ2-7; D is unclear. The length of the CDR3 is 15 residues. V lost 3 bases to trimming and J lost 1 base, with 13 bases between them. Germline V gene lookup returns CDR1 MNHEY and CDR2 SVGAGI. This CDR3 reads CASSYALGPSYEQYV. The CDR3 DNA reads TGTGCCAGCAGTTATGCCCTTGGTCCTTCCTACGAGCAGTACGTC.

The gene calls are TRBV7-2 and TRBJ2-5; 9 bases map to TRBD1. Losses at the gene ends were 2 bases for V and 7 bases for J; bases not matched to a gene: 5. Germline-derived CDR1 and CDR2 are SGHTA and FQGNSA. CDR3 length equals 14 residues. The CDR3 protein is CASSLKGQGSTQYF. The CDR3 nucleotides are TGTGCCAGCAGCTTAAAGGGACAGGGTTCGACCCAGTACTTC.

The chain recombines TRBV7-9 with TRBJ2-7; no firm D call. The CDR3 consists of 11 residues. Germline V CDR1 and CDR2: SEHNR, FQNEAQ (reference sequence). Trimming pared 5 bases from V and 5 bases from J, leaving 7 bases between. CDR3 DNA: TGTGCCAGCAGCCCGAGTAACGAGCAGTACTTC. This encodes CASSPSNEQYF.

The chain combines TRBV11-2 with TRBJ2-7; 7 positions match TRBD1. The CDR3 loop spans 15 amino acids. Looked up from germline, CDR1 is SGHAT and CDR2 is FQNNGV. Unmatched junction bases numbered 7, after V lost 5 bases and J lost 0 bases. CDR3 residues: CASSLLGTASYEQYF. The CDR3 DNA reads TGTGCCAGCAGCCTTCTAGGGACAGCCTCCTACGAGCAGTACTTC. The variable domain in full, completed from reference TRBV11-2 and TRBJ2-7, reads EAGVAQSPRYKIIEKRQSVAFWCNPISGHATLYWYQQILGQGPKLLIQFQNNGVVDDSQLPKDRFSAERLKGVDSTLKIQPAKLEDSAVYLCASSLLGTASYEQYFGPGTRLTVT.

V gene TRBV4-3 combines with J gene TRBJ2-6; no definite D call. Germline V gives CDR1 LGHNA, CDR2 YSLEER. This CDR3 has 17 residues. The V gene lost 0 bases and the J gene lost 0 bases, with 9 bases spanning the gap. The CDR3 here is CASSQEPGRSGANVLTF. CDR3 DNA sequence: TGCGCCAGCAGCCAAGAACCAGGTCGCTCTGGGGCCAACGTCCTGACTTTC.

Only a few counts were recorded for this clone. DNA for the CDR3: TGTGCCAGCTCACAACGGTCTGCAGATACGCAGTATTTT. Protein sequence: CASSQRSADTQYF. This sequence joins TRBV18 and TRBJ2-3; no reliable D call. This CDR3 contains 13 residues. Trimming took off 4 bases at V and 4 bases at J, with 9 bases between the two ends. Germline V CDR1 and CDR2: KGHSH, LQKENI. The full variable domain, with the rest looked up from reference TRBV18 and TRBJ2-3, is NAGVMQNPRHLVRRRGQEARLRCSPMKGHSHVYWYRQLPEEGLKFMVYLQKENIIDESGMPKERFSAEFPKEGPSILRIQQVVRGDSAAYFCASSQRSADTQYFGPGTRLTVL.

This rearrangement joins TRBV15 to TRBJ2-1; no clear D gene. The germline CDR1 and CDR2 sequences are LNHNV and YYDKDF (reference sequence). V was trimmed by 0 bases and J by 7 bases, leaving 16 bases between them. The CDR3 runs 16 residues. The CDR3 DNA is TGTGCCACCAGCAGAGATAGGGCCCCCAACCGGAATGAGCAGTTCTTC. This encodes CATSRDRAPNRNEQFF.

The sample holds a few counts of this clone. The chain couples TRBV7-2 to TRBJ2-5; unclear D gene. The CDR3 covers 13 residues. Trimming took off 5 bases at V and 1 base at J, with 8 bases between the two ends. The germline gives CDR1 SGHTA, CDR2 FQGNSA. CDR3 DNA sequence: TGTGCCAGCAGCGTCCGACTCCAAGAGACCCAGTACTTC. Residues: CASSVRLQETQYF.

This clone was counted many times. CDR3 bases: TGTGCCAGCAGTTCCCAAATCGACAGAGAGCAGTTCTTC. Translation gives CASSSQIDREQFF. The chain couples TRBV28 to TRBJ2-1; possibly TRBD1 for D (5 bases). This CDR3 is 13 amino acids long. V lost 4 bases and J 10 bases, leaving 14 bases between the germline ends. Germline CDR1 MDHEN, CDR2 SYDVKM. Together with reference TRBV28 and TRBJ2-1, the CDR3 gives the full variable domain: DVKVTQSSRYLVKRTGEKVFLECVQDMDHENMFWYRQDPGLGLRLIYFSYDVKMKEKGDIPEGYSVSREKKERFSLILESASTNQTSMYLCASSSQIDREQFFGPGTRLTVL.